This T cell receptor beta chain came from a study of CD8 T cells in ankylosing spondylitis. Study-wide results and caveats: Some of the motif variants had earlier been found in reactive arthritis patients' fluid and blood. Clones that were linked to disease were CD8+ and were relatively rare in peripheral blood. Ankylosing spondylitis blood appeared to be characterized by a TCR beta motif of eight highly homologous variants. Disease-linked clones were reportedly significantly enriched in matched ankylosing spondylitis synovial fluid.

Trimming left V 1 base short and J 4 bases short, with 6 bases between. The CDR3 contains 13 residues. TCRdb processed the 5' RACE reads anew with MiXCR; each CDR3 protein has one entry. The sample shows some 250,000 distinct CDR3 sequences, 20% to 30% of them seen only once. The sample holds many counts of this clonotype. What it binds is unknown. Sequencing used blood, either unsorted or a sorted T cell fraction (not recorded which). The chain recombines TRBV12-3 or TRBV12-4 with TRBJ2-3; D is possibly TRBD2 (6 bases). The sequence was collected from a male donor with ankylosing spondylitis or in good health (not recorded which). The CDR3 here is CASSLGGADTQYF. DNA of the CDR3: TGTGCCAGCAGTTTAGGGGGGGCAGATACGCAGTATTTT.